Below are 4 T cell receptor beta chains sequenced from a single sample in a study of CD8 T cells in ankylosing spondylitis. Study-level points and caveats: Ankylosing spondylitis blood appeared to carry a characteristic TCR beta motif of eight or nine highly homologous variants.

A single record per CDR3 protein comes from TCRdb applying MiXCR to the 5' RACE reads. Among some 140,000 distinct CDR3 sequences listed, 15% to 20% were seen once. The antigens for these receptors are not known. Sequencing was done on a sample of blood, either unsorted or a sorted T cell fraction (not recorded which). The receptors derive from a male donor with ankylosing spondylitis.

This clonotype came up many times. The V and J genes are TRBV29-1 and TRBJ2-2; D gene uncertain. The CDR3 runs 13 residues. The V and J ends lost 4 bases and 1 base respectively, with 7 bases between them. Germline CDR1 SQVTM, CDR2 ANQGSEA. The CDR3 reads CSVVLRNTGELFF. CDR3 DNA sequence: TGCAGCGTTGTCCTGAGGAACACCGGGGAGCTGTTTTTT.

The gene calls are TRBV28 and TRBJ2-1; a possible D gene is TRBD2 (6 bases). CDR1 is MDHEN, CDR2 SYDVKM, per germline. This CDR3 has 12 amino acids. V was pared by 11 bases and J by 0 bases, with 8 bases between. CDR3 protein: CAGGDSYNEQFF. CDR3 DNA: TGTGCCGGAGGGGACTCCTACAATGAGCAGTTCTTC.

This clonotype was observed a handful of times. The chain uses TRBV6-4 and TRBJ2-3, with D tentatively TRBD2 (5 bases). The germline CDR1 and CDR2 sequences are MRHNA and SNTAGT. Trimming removed 4 bases at V and 0 bases at J, with 17 bases between. This CDR3 is built from 17 residues. This CDR3 is CASSVSGKALSTDTQYF. CDR3 in DNA: TGTGCCAGCAGTGTCTCGGGAAAGGCATTGAGCACAGATACGCAGTATTTT.

Many counts were recorded for this clonotype. This sequence joins TRBV25-1 and TRBJ2-3, with TRBD1 identical over 10 bases. Germline V gene sequence: CDR1 MGHDK, CDR2 SYGVNS. The CDR3 is 21 residues long. V lost 1 base, J lost 1 base, and 17 bases stayed unmatched. The CDR3 bases are TGTGCCAGCAGTGAATCCCGTCGGGGGGACAGGGGACCAACCGGCACAGATACGCAGTATTTT. Its translation is CASSESRRGDRGPTGTDTQYF.